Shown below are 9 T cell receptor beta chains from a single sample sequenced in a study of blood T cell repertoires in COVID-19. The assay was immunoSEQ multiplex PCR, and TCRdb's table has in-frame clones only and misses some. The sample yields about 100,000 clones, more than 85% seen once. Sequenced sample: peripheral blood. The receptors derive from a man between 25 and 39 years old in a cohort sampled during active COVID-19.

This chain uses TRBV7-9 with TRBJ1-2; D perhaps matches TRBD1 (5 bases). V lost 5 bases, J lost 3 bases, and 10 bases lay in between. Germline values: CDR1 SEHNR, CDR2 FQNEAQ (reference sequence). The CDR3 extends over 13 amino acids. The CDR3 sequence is CASSLREDYGYTF. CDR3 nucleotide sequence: TGTGCCAGCAGCCTCAGGGAGGACTATGGCTACACCTTC.

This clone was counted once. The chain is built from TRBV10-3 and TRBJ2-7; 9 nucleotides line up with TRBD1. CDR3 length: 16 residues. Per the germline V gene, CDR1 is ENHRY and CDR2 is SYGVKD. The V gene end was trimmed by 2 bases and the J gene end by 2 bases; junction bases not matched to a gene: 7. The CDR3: CAISEGQGTSPYEQYF. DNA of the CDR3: TGTGCCATCAGTGAGGGACAGGGGACATCCCCCTACGAGCAGTACTTC.

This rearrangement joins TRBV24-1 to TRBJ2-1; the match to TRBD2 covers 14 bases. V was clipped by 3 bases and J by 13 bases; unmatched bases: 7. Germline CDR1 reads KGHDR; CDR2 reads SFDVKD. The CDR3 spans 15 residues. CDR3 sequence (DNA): TGTGCCACCAGTGATCCCGGGACTAGCGGGGGCCCTCAGTTCTTC. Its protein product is CATSDPGTSGGPQFF.

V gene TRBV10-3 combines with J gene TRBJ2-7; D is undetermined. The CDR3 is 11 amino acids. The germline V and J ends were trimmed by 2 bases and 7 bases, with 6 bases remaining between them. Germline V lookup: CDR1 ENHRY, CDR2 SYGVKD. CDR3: CAISEQTEQYF. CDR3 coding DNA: TGTGCCATCAGTGAGCAGACAGAGCAGTACTTC.

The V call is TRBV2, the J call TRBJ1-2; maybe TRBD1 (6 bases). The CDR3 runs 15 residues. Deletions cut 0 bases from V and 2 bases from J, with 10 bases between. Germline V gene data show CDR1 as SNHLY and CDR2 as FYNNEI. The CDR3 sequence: CASSEAQDRNYGYTF. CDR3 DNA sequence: TGTGCCAGCAGTGAAGCGCAGGACAGAAACTATGGCTACACCTTC.

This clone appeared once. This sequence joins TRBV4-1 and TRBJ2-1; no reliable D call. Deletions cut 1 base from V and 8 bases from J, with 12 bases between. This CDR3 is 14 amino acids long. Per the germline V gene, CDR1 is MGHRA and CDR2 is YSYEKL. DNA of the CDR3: TGCGCCAGCAGCCAAGGTCCCAGATTGGATGAGCAGTTCTTC. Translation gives CASSQGPRLDEQFF.

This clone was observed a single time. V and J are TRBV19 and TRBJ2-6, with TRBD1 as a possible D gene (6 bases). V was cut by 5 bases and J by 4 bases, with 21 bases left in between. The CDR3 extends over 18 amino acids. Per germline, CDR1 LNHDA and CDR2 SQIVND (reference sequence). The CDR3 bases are TGTGCCAGTAGTCCATCCGGGACAACCTGGCGAGGGGCCAACGTCCTGACTTTC. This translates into CASSPSGTTWRGANVLTF.

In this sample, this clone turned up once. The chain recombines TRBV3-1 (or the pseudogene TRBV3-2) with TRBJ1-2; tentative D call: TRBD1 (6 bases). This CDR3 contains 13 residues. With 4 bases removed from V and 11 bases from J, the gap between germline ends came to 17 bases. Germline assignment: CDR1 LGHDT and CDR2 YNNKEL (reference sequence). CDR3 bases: TGTGCCAGCAGCCCGCGCCAGGGGCAGAAGTACACCTTC. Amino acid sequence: CASSPRQGQKYTF.

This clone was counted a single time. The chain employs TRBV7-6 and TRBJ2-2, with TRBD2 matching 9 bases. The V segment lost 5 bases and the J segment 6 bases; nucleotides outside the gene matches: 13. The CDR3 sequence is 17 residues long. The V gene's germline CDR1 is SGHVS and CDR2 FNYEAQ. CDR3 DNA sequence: TGTGCCAGCAGCGGTAGCGGGGGTGCTCCTTTACCCGGGGAGCTGTTTTTT. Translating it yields CASSGSGGAPLPGELFF.